This T cell receptor (beta chain) was observed in a study of cytomegalovirus exposure and HLA in healthy donors. Trimming at V came to 9 bases and at J to 8 bases, leaving 8 bases not matched to a gene. Germline assignment: CDR1 MGHDK and CDR2 SYGVNS. CDR3 length: 14 amino acids. In this sample, this clone turned up a few times. The antigen is unknown. Primers for the PCR totalled 60 Vbeta and 13 Jbeta. Assay used: immunoSEQ multiplex PCR; TCRdb lists only in-frame clones, some missing. The data show about 160,000 clones, 80% seen once. Study observations and caveats: A later analysis linked a missense DCLRE1C variant to TCR beta V- and J-gene trimming.

The origin of this receptor is a man aged 18 to 29 in good health and CMV-seropositive. Sequencing used PBMCs. The V gene is TRBV25-1, the J gene TRBJ2-3, with 13 bases that match TRBD2. The CDR3 DNA reads TGTGCCAGTTCCGGGACTAGCGGGATTGTTACGCAGTATTTT. Amino acids: CASSGTSGIVTQYF.